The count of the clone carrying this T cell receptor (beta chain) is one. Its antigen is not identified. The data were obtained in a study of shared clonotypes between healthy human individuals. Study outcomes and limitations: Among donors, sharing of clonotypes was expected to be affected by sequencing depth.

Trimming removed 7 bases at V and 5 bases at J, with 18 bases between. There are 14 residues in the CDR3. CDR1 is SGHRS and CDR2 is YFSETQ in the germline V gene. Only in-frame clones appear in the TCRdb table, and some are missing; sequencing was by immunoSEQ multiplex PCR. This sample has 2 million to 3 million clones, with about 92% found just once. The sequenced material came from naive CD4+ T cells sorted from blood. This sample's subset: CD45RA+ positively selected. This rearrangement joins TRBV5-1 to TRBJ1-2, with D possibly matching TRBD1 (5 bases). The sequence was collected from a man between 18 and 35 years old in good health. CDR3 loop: CASRPFGTEYGYTF. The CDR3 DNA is TGCGCCAGCCGCCCGTTTGGGACGGAGTATGGCTACACCTTC.